The text below deals with one T cell receptor beta chain. Antigen unknown. The same CDR3 arises from other DNA sequences in this sample as well. The data stem from a study of cytomegalovirus exposure and HLA in healthy donors. The overall study: Around four fifths of some 390 genotyped donors fell in the Caucasian-associated ancestry cluster. General study results and limits: Evidence from a later analysis indicated that most CMV-associated TCR beta chains looked HLA-restricted. The classifier, whose performance was assessed in both the original and validation cohorts, reportedly diagnosed cytomegalovirus status with high specificity and sensitivity. Highest at DRB1 and lowest at HLA-C, TCR association rates differed among HLA loci in a later analysis.

Trimming cost V 0 bases and J 2 bases, with 7 bases left between them. Germline CDR1 reads MNHEY; CDR2 reads SMNVEV (reference sequence). The CDR3 length is 14 residues. Amplification used 60 Vbeta primers and 13 Jbeta primers. Libraries were prepared by immunoSEQ multiplex PCR; TCRdb keeps only in-frame clonotypes and omits some of them. The sample carries about 120,000 clones, 55% to 75% recorded once. Sequences were obtained from PBMCs. This chain uses TRBV27 with TRBJ1-2, with D possibly TRBD1 on 5 matching bases. The receptor was derived from a woman aged 40 to 55 in good health and CMV-seropositive. The CDR3 here is CASSLSGGNYGYTF. In nucleotides, the CDR3 is TGTGCCAGCAGTTTATCCGGGGGAAACTATGGCTACACCTTC.